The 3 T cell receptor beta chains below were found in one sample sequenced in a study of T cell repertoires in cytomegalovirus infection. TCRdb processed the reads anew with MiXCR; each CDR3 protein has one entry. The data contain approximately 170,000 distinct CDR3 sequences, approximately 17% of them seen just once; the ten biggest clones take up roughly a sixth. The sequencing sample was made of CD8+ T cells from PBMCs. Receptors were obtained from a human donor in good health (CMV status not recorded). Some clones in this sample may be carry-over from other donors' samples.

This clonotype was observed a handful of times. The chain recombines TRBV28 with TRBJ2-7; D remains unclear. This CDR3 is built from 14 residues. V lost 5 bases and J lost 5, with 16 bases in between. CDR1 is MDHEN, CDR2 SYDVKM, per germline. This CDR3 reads CASSRSSGLDEQYF. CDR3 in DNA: TGTGCCAGCAGTAGGTCATCCGGTTTAGACGAGCAGTACTTC.

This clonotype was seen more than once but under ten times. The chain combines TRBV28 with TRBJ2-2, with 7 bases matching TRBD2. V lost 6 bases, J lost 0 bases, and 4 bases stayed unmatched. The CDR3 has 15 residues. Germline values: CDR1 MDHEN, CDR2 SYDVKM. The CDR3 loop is CASSWGTTNTGELFF. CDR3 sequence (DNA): TGTGCCAGCAGCTGGGGGACTACGAACACCGGGGAGCTGTTTTTT.

In nucleotides, the CDR3 is TGCAGTGCTAGAGATTGGGGCGGGAGGAACTCCTACGAGCAGTACTTC. Translated, it gives CSARDWGGRNSYEQYF. This chain joins TRBV20-1 and TRBJ2-7; the match to TRBD2 covers 8 bases. CDR1 and CDR2 from the germline V gene are DFQATT and SNEGSKA (reference sequence). CDR3 length: 16 amino acids. The V segment lost 0 bases and the J segment 0 bases; nucleotides outside the gene matches: 7.